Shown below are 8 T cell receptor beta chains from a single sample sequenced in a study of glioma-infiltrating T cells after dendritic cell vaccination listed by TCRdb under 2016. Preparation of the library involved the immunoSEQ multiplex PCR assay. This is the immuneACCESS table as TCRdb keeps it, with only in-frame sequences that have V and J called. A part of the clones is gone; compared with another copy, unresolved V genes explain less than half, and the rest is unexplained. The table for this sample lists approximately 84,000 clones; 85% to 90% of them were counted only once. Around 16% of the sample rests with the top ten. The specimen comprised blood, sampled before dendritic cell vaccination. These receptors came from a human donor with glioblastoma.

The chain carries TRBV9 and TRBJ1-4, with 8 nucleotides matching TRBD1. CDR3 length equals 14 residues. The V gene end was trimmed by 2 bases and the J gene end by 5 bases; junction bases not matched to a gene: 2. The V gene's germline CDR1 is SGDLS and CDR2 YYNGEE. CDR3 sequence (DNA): TGTGCCAGCAGCGTCCGACAGGGGAATGAAAAACTGTTTTTT. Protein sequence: CASSVRQGNEKLFF.

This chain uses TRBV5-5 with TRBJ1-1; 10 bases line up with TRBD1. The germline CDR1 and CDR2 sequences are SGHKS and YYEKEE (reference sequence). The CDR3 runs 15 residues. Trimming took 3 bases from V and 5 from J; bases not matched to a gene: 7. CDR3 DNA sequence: TGTGCCAGCAGCTCCGGGACAGGGGAGTTGACTGAAGCTTTCTTT. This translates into CASSSGTGELTEAFF.

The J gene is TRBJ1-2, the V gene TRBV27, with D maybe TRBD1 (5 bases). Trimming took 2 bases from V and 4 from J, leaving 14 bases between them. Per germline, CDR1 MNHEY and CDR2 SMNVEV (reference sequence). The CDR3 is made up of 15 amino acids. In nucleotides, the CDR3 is TGTGCCAGCAGTTTACGGCAGGGTTCCCTCTATGGCTACACCTTC. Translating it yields CASSLRQGSLYGYTF.

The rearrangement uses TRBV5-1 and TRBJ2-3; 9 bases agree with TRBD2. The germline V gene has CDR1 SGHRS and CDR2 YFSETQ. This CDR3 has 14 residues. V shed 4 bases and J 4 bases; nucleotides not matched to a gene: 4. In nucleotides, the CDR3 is TGCGCCAGCAGCCCGGGACTAGCTGCAGATACGCAGTATTTT. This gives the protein CASSPGLAADTQYF.

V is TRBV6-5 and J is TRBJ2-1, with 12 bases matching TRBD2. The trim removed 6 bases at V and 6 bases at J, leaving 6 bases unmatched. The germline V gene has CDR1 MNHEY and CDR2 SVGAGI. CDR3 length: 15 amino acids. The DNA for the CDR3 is TGTGCCAGCAGCTCCCTAGCGGGAGGGGCCAATGAGCAGTTCTTC. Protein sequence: CASSSLAGGANEQFF.

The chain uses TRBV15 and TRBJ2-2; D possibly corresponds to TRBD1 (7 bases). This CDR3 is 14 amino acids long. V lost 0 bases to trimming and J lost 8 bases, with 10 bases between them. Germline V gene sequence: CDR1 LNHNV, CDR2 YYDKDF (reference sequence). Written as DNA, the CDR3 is TGTGCCACCAGCAGAGATGCGGGACAGGGGGAGCTGTTTTTT. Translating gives CATSRDAGQGELFF.

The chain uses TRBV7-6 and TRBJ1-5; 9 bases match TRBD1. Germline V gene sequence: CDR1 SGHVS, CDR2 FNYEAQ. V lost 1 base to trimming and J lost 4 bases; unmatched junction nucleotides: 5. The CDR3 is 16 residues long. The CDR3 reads CASSLGTGGGNQPQHF. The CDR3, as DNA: TGTGCCAGCAGCTTAGGAACAGGGGGCGGGAATCAGCCCCAGCATTTT.

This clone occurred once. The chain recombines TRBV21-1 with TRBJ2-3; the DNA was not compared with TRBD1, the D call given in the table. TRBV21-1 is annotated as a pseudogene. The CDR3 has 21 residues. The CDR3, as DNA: TGTGCCAGCAGCACTCGGGACAGTCCAAATCTAGGGAGAAGAGGCACAGATACGCAGTATTTT. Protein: CASSTRDSPNLGRRGTDTQYF.